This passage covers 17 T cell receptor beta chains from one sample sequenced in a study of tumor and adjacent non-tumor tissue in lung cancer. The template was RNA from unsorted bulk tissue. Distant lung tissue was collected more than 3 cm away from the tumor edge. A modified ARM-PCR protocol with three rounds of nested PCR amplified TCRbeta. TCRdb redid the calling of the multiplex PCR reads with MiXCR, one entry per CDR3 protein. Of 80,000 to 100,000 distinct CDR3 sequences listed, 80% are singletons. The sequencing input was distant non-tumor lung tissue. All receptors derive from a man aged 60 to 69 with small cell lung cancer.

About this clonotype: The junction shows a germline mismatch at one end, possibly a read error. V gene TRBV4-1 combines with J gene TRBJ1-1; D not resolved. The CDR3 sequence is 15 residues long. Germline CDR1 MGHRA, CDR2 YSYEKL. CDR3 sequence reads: CASSQVPDRGTEAFF. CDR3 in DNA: TGCGCTAGCAGCCAAGTTCCAGACCGTGGCACTGAAGCTTTCTTT.

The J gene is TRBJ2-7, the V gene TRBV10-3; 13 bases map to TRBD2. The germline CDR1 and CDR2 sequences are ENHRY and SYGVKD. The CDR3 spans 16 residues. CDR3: CVIGDPRTSGSYEQYV. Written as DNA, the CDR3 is TGTGTCATCGGTGACCCCAGGACTAGCGGGAGTTACGAGCAGTACGTC.

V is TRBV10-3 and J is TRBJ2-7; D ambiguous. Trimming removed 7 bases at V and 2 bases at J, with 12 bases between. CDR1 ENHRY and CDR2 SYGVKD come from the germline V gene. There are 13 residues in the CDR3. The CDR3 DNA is TGTGCCATCAAGAGAGCCCCTGCCTACGAGCAGTACTTC. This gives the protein CAIKRAPAYEQYF.

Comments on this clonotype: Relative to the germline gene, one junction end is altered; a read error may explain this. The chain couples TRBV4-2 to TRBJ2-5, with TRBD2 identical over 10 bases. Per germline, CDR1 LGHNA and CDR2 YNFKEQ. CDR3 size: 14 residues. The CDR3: CISSQAGGQETQNF. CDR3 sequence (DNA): TGTATCAGCAGCCAAGCGGGGGGGCAAGAGACCCAGAACTTC.

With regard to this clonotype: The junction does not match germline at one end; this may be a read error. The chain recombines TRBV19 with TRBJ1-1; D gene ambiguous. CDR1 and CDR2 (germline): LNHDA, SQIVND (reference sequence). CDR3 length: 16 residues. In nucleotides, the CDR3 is TGTGCCAGTAGTATAGCAAAGGCACTCTCGAACACCGAAGCTTTCTTT. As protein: CASSIAKALSNTEAFF.

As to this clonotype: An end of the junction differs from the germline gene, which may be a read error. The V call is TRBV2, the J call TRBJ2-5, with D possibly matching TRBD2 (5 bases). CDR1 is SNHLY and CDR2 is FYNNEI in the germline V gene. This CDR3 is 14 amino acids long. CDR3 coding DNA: TGTGCCAGCAGTGAAGGCCACGGTGGGGAGATCCAGTACTTC. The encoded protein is CASSEGHGGEIQYF.

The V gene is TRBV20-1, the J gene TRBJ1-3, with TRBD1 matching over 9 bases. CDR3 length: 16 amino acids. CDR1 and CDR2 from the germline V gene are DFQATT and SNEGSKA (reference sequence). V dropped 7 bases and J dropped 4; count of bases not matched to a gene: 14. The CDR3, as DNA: TGCAGTGGTAGTGTGGGACAGGGATTTTCCGGAAACACCATATATTTT. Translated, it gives CSGSVGQGFSGNTIYF.

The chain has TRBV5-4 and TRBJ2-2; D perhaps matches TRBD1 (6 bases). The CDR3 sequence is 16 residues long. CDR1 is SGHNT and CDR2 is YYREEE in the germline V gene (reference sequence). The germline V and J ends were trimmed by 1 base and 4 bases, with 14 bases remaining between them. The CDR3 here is CASSLPGTGTTGELFF. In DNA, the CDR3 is TGTGCCAGCAGCTTGCCTGGAACAGGGACCACCGGGGAGCTGTTTTTT.

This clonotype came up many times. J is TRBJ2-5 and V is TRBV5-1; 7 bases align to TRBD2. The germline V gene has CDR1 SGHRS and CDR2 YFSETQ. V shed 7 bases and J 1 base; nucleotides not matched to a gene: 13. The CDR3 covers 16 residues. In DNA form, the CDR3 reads TGCGCCAGCCGGGTCGGATCTAGCGGACCCCAAGAGACCCAGTACTTC. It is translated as CASRVGSSGPQETQYF.

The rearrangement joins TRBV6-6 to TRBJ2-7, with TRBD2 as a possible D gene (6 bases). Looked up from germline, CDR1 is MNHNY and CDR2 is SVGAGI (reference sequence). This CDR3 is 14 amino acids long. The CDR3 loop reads CASSYEEGFYGQYV. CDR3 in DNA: TGTGCCAGCAGCTACGAGGAGGGCTTCTACGGGCAGTACGTC.

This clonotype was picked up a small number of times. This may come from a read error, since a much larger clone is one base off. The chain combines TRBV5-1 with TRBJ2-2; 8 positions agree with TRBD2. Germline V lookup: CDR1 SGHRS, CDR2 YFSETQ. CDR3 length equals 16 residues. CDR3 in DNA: TGCGCCAGCAGATTCCTAGCGGGCCTGAACACCGGGGAGCCGTTTTTT. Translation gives CASRFLAGLNTGEPFF.

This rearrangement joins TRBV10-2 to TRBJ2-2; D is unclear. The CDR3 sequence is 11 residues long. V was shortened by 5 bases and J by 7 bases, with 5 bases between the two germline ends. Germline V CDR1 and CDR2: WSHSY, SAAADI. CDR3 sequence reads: CASSHSGELFF. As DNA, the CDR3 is TGCGCCAGCAGTCATAGCGGGGAGCTGTTTTTT.

The CDR3 sequence: CASRTMQDRVTGELFF. CDR3 nucleotide sequence: TGTGCCAGCAGGACGATGCAAGACAGGGTTACCGGGGAGCTGTTTTTT. The genes are TRBV6-1 and TRBJ2-2; 7 nucleotides line up with TRBD1. This CDR3 is built from 16 residues. Germline V gene lookup returns CDR1 MNHNS and CDR2 SASEGT. With 6 bases clipped from V and 5 bases from J, the junction kept 12 bases outside the gene matches.

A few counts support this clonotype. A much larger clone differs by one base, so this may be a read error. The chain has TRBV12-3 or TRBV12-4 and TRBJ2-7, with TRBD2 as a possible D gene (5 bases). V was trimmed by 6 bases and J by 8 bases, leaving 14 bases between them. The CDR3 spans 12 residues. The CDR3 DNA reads TGTGCCAGCAGAACCGAGGGTAACAAGCAGTACTTC. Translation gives CASRTEGNKQYF.

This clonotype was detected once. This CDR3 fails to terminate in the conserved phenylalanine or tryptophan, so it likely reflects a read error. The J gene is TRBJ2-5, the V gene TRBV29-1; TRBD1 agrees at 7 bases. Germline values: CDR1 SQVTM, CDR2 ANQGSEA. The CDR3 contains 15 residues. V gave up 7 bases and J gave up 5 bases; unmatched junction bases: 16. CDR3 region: CSAGDSNNRRETQYL. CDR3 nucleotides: TGCAGCGCAGGGGACAGTAATAACAGGAGGGAGACCCAGTACCTC.

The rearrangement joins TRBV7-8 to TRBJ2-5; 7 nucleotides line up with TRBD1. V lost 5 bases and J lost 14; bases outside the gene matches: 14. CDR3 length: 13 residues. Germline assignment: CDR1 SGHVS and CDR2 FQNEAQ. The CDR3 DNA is TGTGCCAGCAGCATAGACAGGGCCAAGACCCGCTACTTC. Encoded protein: CASSIDRAKTRYF.

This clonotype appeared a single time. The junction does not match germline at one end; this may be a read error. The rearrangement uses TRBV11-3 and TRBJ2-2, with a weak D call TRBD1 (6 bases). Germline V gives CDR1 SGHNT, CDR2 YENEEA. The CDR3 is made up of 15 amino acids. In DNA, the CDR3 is TGTGCAAGCAGCCGGGACAAGGGAGCGTCCGGGGAGCTGTATTTC. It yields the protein CASSRDKGASGELYF.